The 3 T cell receptor beta chains below all came from one sample that was sequenced in a study of shared clonotypes between healthy human individuals. Measured with immunoSEQ multiplex PCR; TCRdb has only the in-frame clones, and not every one. The sample has approximately 1,000,000 clones; roughly 80% are singletons. Sequencing was done on a sample of memory CD4+ T cells from PBMCs. Noted subset: CD45RA-negative fraction. The receptors here all came from a man between 18 and 29 years old in good health. Some clones in this sample may be carry-over from other donors' samples.

The J gene is TRBJ2-5, the V gene TRBV5-4, with 7 bases that match TRBD1. The J segment lost 3 bases and the V segment lost 3 bases, leaving 2 bases of the junction unmatched. The CDR3 has 13 amino acids. Germline CDR1 is SGHNT and CDR2 is YYREEE (reference sequence). In DNA, the CDR3 is TGTGCCAGCAGCTATACAGGGGAAGAGACCCAGTACTTC. Residues: CASSYTGEETQYF.

This clone is a singleton in its sample. The chain's CDR3 is CATSSQGSGSNQPQHF. Written as DNA, the CDR3 is TGTGCCACCTCATCCCAGGGGTCGGGTAGCAATCAGCCCCAGCATTTT. The genes are TRBV9 and TRBJ1-5, with a weak D call TRBD1 (6 bases). V was clipped by 9 bases and J by 0 bases, with 19 bases between them. Germline lookup yields CDR1 SGDLS and CDR2 YYNGEE. The CDR3 is made up of 16 amino acids.

The V gene is TRBV5-8, the J gene TRBJ2-4, with D possibly being TRBD2 (6 bases). Between the trimmed V and J ends, which lost 4 bases and 2 bases, there was a span of 10 bases. The germline V gene encodes CDR1 SGHTS and CDR2 YDEGEE. This CDR3 is built from 14 residues. The CDR3 bases are TGTGCCAGCAGCGGCGGGATAACCAAAAACATTCAGTACTTC. Translating gives CASSGGITKNIQYF. The full variable domain, its missing parts supplied by reference TRBV5-8 and TRBJ2-4, is EAGVTQSPTHLIKTRGQQATLRCSPISGHTSVYWYQQALGLGLQFLLWYDEGEERNRGNFPPRFSGRQFPNYSSELNVNALELEDSALYLCASSGGITKNIQYFGAGTRLSVL.